This entry is about one TCR beta chain. What it recognizes is unknown. This record comes from a study of T cells expressing NK-cell markers. TCRdb processed the 5' RACE reads again and assigns one entry to each CDR3 protein, with no DNA. The sample table includes about 460,000 distinct CDR3 sequences. Study observations and caveats: Of the CD8+ T cells in more than five donors, about 1.0-8% belonged to dominant NKG2C+ clonotypes. A few donors' CD3+CD56-NKG2C+ cells were dominated by the same clonotypes.

This TCR derives from a woman aged 50 to 60 in good health. The sample taken for sequencing was blood T cells: a sorted CD56 or NKG2C T cell subset, CD4+ or CD8+ T cells, or bulk PBMC T cells (not recorded which).

CDR3 loop: CSAAALGGSFF. The chain joins TRBV20-1 to TRBJ1-1. The CDR3 length is 11 residues. CDR1 is DFQATT, CDR2 SNEGSKA, per germline (reference sequence).